This TCR beta chain stems from a study of Ad26.COV2.S vaccination and SARS-CoV-2 variants. The junction had 3 bases not matched to a gene; V was cut back by 3 bases and J by 6 bases. Germline CDR1 reads KGHSH; CDR2 reads LQKENI. The CDR3 loop spans 13 amino acids. Generated by immunoSEQ multiplex PCR, the TCRdb table keeps only in-frame clones and is missing some. The repertoire holds 250,000 or so clones, with about 83% as singletons. Documented treatment: around 19 received Ad26.COV2.S at low or high dose, single or two shots; 5 received placebo; per-sample allocation not given. Each sample was drawn 63 days after the first injection (of vaccine or placebo).

This chain joins TRBV18 and TRBJ1-2, with 8 bases matching TRBD1. The sequences come from peripheral blood, collected in a trial of Ad26.COV2.S vaccine versus placebo. The receptor's source is a person aged 18 to 65 who received the Ad26.COV2.S COVID-19 vaccine or a placebo. The CDR3 spells CASSPQGANGYTF. The CDR3 coding sequence is TGTGCCAGCTCACCCCAGGGGGCGAATGGCTACACCTTC.